Presented here are 30 T cell receptor beta chains from one specimen sequenced in a study of T cell repertoires in cytomegalovirus infection. TCRdb analysed the reads with MiXCR anew, one entry per CDR3 protein. The sample lists approximately 190,000 distinct CDR3 sequences, 28% seen once, with about 28% in the top ten. Sequenced input: PBMCs. The receptor source for this set is a human donor in good health (CMV status not recorded). Some clones in this sample may be carry-over from other donors' samples.

Points on this clonotype: Since a much larger clone is just one base distant, this may be a read error. No conserved phenylalanine or tryptophan is present at the end of the CDR3, so a read error is the likely explanation. This rearrangement joins TRBV7-2 to TRBJ2-7; possibly TRBD2 for D (5 bases). V lost 3 bases to trimming and J lost 1 base, with 7 bases between them. The germline V gene encodes CDR1 SGHTA and CDR2 FQGNSA. The CDR3 loop spans 13 amino acids. The CDR3 loop is CASSLAGSYEQYL. In nucleotides, the CDR3 is TGTGCCAGCAGCTTGGCGGGTTCCTACGAGCAGTACTTA.

In its sample, this clonotype was seen a few times. The J gene is TRBJ2-5, the V gene TRBV7-2; D is tentatively TRBD1 or TRBD2 (5 bases each). CDR3 size: 14 residues. V lost 5 bases and J lost 3, with 13 bases in between. Germline CDR1 and CDR2: SGHTA and FQGNSA. For the CDR3, the DNA is TGTGCCAGCAGCACCGGGACGTATAAAGAGACCCAGTACTTC. Protein sequence: CASSTGTYKETQYF. The complete variable domain, with remaining parts taken from reference TRBV7-2 and TRBJ2-5, reads GAGVSQSPSNKVTEKGKDVELRCDPISGHTALYWYRQSLGQGLEFLIYFQGNSAPDKSGLPSDRFSAERTGGSVSTLTIQRTQQEDSAVYLCASSTGTYKETQYFGPGTRLLVL.

This chain joins TRBV11-2 and TRBJ2-1, with D uncertain. Germline V CDR1 and CDR2: SGHAT, FQNNGV. V was shortened by 1 base and J by 6 bases, with 13 bases between the two germline ends. This CDR3 is built from 15 residues. Written as DNA, the CDR3 is TGTGCCAGCAGCTTAGGCGTTCCCTGGGGCAATGAGCAGTTCTTC. Translation: CASSLGVPWGNEQFF.

The chain recombines TRBV7-8 with TRBJ2-7; D gene unclear. The CDR3 is 13 residues long. Germline V CDR1 and CDR2: SGHVS, FQNEAQ. V shed 4 bases and J shed 3 bases, with 10 bases lying between them. CDR3 residues: CASSSTRNYEQYF. In DNA, the CDR3 is TGTGCCAGCAGCTCGACAAGGAACTACGAGCAGTACTTC.

The CDR3: CASSLHHNEGYTF. For the CDR3, the DNA is TGCGCCAGCAGCTTGCACCACAACGAAGGCTACACCTTC. The rearrangement links TRBV5-1 to TRBJ1-2; unclear D gene. The V end was cut by 1 base, the J end by 8 bases, with 12 bases between. Germline V gene sequence: CDR1 SGHRS, CDR2 YFSETQ. CDR3 length: 13 amino acids.

This clonotype was seen a few times. The CDR3 sequence is CASSPRASGQNEQFF. The CDR3 coding sequence is TGTGCCAGCAGCCCTCGGGCTAGCGGCCAAAATGAGCAGTTCTTC. The rearrangement uses TRBV2 and TRBJ2-1; the match to TRBD2 covers 7 bases. V trimming: 6 bases; J trimming: 7 bases; junction bases outside the gene matches: 12. The length of the CDR3 is 15 residues. The germline CDR1 and CDR2 sequences are SNHLY and FYNNEI.

This clonotype was found a few times. This chain joins TRBV15 and TRBJ1-2; D ambiguous. The germline gives CDR1 LNHNV, CDR2 YYDKDF (reference sequence). Trimming stripped 4 bases from V and 8 bases from J, with 17 bases between. This CDR3 comprises 14 residues. This CDR3 reads CATSMIGRVRGYTF. CDR3 bases: TGTGCCACCAGCATGATAGGGAGGGTTCGCGGCTACACCTTC.

This clonotype appeared a few times. This chain connects TRBV20-1 to TRBJ1-2, with 8 bases lining up with TRBD1. Looked up from germline, CDR1 is DFQATT and CDR2 is SNEGSKA (reference sequence). The CDR3 is made up of 15 amino acids. V gave up 6 bases and J gave up 5 bases; unmatched junction bases: 14. The CDR3 nucleotides are TGCAGTGCCCAGGGGGCAGGGGGCCTCTCATATGGCTACACCTTC. Translation: CSAQGAGGLSYGYTF.

The V gene is TRBV7-8, the J gene TRBJ2-1, with a tentative D call TRBD1 (6 bases). The CDR3 has 13 residues. Germline V lookup: CDR1 SGHVS, CDR2 FQNEAQ. V gave up 9 bases and J gave up 4 bases, with 13 bases separating them. The CDR3 protein is CASNREVYNEQFF. The CDR3 DNA reads as TGTGCCAGTAACAGGGAAGTATACAATGAGCAGTTCTTC.

This sequence joins TRBV20-1 and TRBJ2-5; 14 bases are shared with TRBD2. The CDR3 runs to 15 residues. Per the germline V gene, CDR1 is DFQATT and CDR2 is SNEGSKA (reference sequence). The J segment lost 6 bases and the V segment lost 5 bases, leaving 8 bases of the junction unmatched. The CDR3 coding sequence is TGCAGTGCTGGAAGACTAGCGGGGGGGGCCAAGACCCAGTACTTC. Translating it yields CSAGRLAGGAKTQYF.

The CDR3 nucleotides are TGTGCCAGCAGCTTTCTGACAGCAGGGATTATCGATGAGCAGTTCTTC. Its translation is CASSFLTAGIIDEQFF. The rearrangement joins TRBV7-2 to TRBJ2-1, with D possibly TRBD1 on 5 matching bases. The CDR3 sequence is 16 residues long. Trimming took off 3 bases at V and 8 bases at J, with 20 bases between the two ends. From germline, CDR1 is SGHTA and CDR2 FQGNSA.

The chain couples TRBV6-2 or TRBV6-3 to TRBJ2-5; no reliable D call. Between the trimmed V and J ends, which lost 11 bases and 5 bases, there was a span of 12 bases. The CDR3 is 11 amino acids. In germline, CDR1 is MNHEY, CDR2 SVGEGT. The CDR3 nucleotides are TGTGCCTCCTCAACGTTGGAGACCCAGTACTTC. It yields the protein CASSTLETQYF.

The chain carries TRBV9 and TRBJ1-5; tentative D call: TRBD1 (6 bases). V was shortened by 3 bases and J by 1 base, with 17 bases between the two germline ends. The germline gives CDR1 SGDLS, CDR2 YYNGEE. The CDR3 extends over 17 amino acids. Written as DNA, the CDR3 is TGTGCCAGCAGCGGGGGTTACAGGGAACGGAGCAATCAGCCCCAGCATTTT. It specifies CASSGGYRERSNQPQHF.

The chain is built from TRBV24-1 and TRBJ1-5; D may be TRBD1 (5 bases). Germline CDR1 is KGHDR and CDR2 is SFDVKD. This CDR3 spans 13 amino acids. V was cut by 4 bases and J by 4 bases, with 7 bases left in between. The DNA of the CDR3 is TGTGCCACCAGTGAGTGGGGGAATCAGCCCCAGCATTTT. Its protein is CATSEWGNQPQHF.

The J gene is TRBJ2-3, the V gene TRBV11-2; 9 bases agree with TRBD1. V lost 4 bases, J lost 5 bases, and 16 bases stayed unmatched. CDR1 and CDR2 from the germline V gene are SGHAT and FQNNGV. This CDR3 contains 18 residues. The CDR3 DNA follows: TGTGCCAGCAGCTCAACCGGTGGGACAGGGATTGATCGAGATACGCAGTATTTT. Protein product: CASSSTGGTGIDRDTQYF.

This clonotype was seen a few times. J is TRBJ2-5 and V is TRBV20-1, with 8 bases lining up with TRBD2. V dropped 6 bases and J dropped 1; count of bases not matched to a gene: 10. The CDR3 contains 15 residues. Germline CDR1 is DFQATT and CDR2 is SNEGSKA (reference sequence). In DNA, the CDR3 is TGCAGTGCCACTCCGGCAAGCGGGGGCCAAGAGACCCAGTACTTC. Translating gives CSATPASGGQETQYF.

A word on this clonotype: Since a much larger clone is just one base distant, this may be a read error. The genes are TRBV7-2 and TRBJ1-3, with 7 bases identical to TRBD1. The germline gives CDR1 SGHTA, CDR2 FQGNSA. CDR3 length: 15 amino acids. CDR3 sequence reads: CASSAATGFGNSIYF. The CDR3 nucleotides read TGTGCCAGCAGCGCCGCGACAGGGTTTGGAAACTCCATATATTTT.

This clonotype has ten or more counts. The chain employs TRBV7-9 and TRBJ2-7; D may be TRBD2 (7 bases). The CDR3 covers 15 residues. Germline V gene lookup returns CDR1 SEHNR and CDR2 FQNEAQ (reference sequence). V lost 1 base, J lost 1 base, and 11 bases lay in between. As DNA, the CDR3 is TGTGCCAGCAGCTTAGGGGGGGGCCAGTCCTACGAGCAGTACTTC. Encoded protein: CASSLGGGQSYEQYF.

This clonotype was counted at least ten times. This chain connects TRBV7-8 to TRBJ1-1; TRBD1 aligns across 10 bases. CDR1 is SGHVS, CDR2 FQNEAQ, per germline. Trimming cost V 5 bases and J 6 bases; bases outside gene matches: 9. There are 15 residues in the CDR3. This CDR3 is CASSAPGTGVSEAFF. CDR3 in DNA: TGTGCCAGCAGCGCCCCCGGGACAGGGGTCTCTGAAGCTTTCTTT.

This clonotype was observed a few times. The CDR3 here is CSAPNQGGGTEAFF. In nucleotides, the CDR3 is TGCAGTGCCCCGAACCAAGGAGGGGGCACTGAAGCTTTCTTT. The rearrangement links TRBV20-1 to TRBJ1-1, with TRBD1 as a possible D gene (6 bases). Germline CDR1 DFQATT, CDR2 SNEGSKA (reference sequence). V gave up 6 bases and J gave up 4 bases, with 18 bases separating them. This CDR3 comprises 14 residues.

The V gene is TRBV2, the J gene TRBJ2-2; either TRBD1 or TRBD2 may supply D (6 bases each). Germline V lookup: CDR1 SNHLY, CDR2 FYNNEI. The CDR3 consists of 16 residues. The ends were cut back, 4 bases at V and 5 bases at J, with 17 bases in the middle. The CDR3 DNA reads TGTGCCAGCAGTGTCTGGGGGGCGAGGGAAACCGGGGAGCTGTTTTTT. Its translation: CASSVWGARETGELFF.

The chain links TRBV28 to TRBJ2-7; unclear D gene. Germline V gene data show CDR1 as MDHEN and CDR2 as SYDVKM. The CDR3 totals 12 residues. V was pared by 7 bases and J by 4 bases, with 11 bases between. CDR3 in DNA: TGTGCCAGCAATCATTCCAGATACGAGCAGTACTTC. Translation: CASNHSRYEQYF.

This clonotype was seen only a few times. The rearrangement joins TRBV7-2 to TRBJ2-4; TRBD2 is a possible D gene (7 bases). The germline V gene encodes CDR1 SGHTA and CDR2 FQGNSA. The CDR3 spans 13 residues. V was trimmed by 1 base and J by 16 bases, leaving 17 bases between them. CDR3 coding DNA: TGTGCCAGCAGCTTAGGTCGGGGGGACACTCTCTACTTC. It translates to CASSLGRGDTLYF. Based on the CDR3 plus reference TRBV7-2 and TRBJ2-4, the full variable domain is GAGVSQSPSNKVTEKGKDVELRCDPISGHTALYWYRQSLGQGLEFLIYFQGNSAPDKSGLPSDRFSAERTGGSVSTLTIQRTQQEDSAVYLCASSLGRGDTLYFGAGTRLSVL.

This clonotype was counted only a few times. This chain links TRBV6-1 with TRBJ2-7, with TRBD1 matching 10 bases. The length of the CDR3 is 15 residues. From germline, CDR1 is MNHNS and CDR2 SASEGT. Germline trimming cut 3 bases from V and 5 bases from J; bases unmatched to any gene: 7. CDR3 bases: TGTGCCAGCAGTGACCAGACAGGGGGCCGGGACGAGCAGTACTTC. Its translation is CASSDQTGGRDEQYF.

Of note for this clonotype: One end of the junction varies from germline; a read error may be responsible. The rearrangement uses TRBV7-3 and TRBJ1-1; TRBD1 matches at 7 bases. In germline, CDR1 is SGHTA, CDR2 FQGTGA. This CDR3 is 15 amino acids long. The CDR3 loop reads CTSSISGGGFTEAFF. The CDR3 DNA reads TGTACCAGCAGCATCTCAGGGGGAGGTTTCACTGAAGCTTTCTTT.

This clonotype occurred once. The V call is TRBV18, the J call TRBJ1-5, with D maybe TRBD1 (5 bases). Germline assignment: CDR1 KGHSH and CDR2 LQKENI. Trimming shortened V by 0 bases and J by 9 bases, and 12 bases separated the two germline ends. The CDR3 loop spans 14 amino acids. CDR3 sequence (DNA): TGTGCCAGCTCACCACCGACTCCTAGGGGGCCCCAGCATTTT. Protein product: CASSPPTPRGPQHF.

This clonotype has a handful of counts. The chain links TRBV6-1 to TRBJ1-6; 7 nucleotides align to TRBD1. Germline loops: CDR1 MNHNS, CDR2 SASEGT. Germline trimming cut 1 base from V and 0 bases from J; bases unmatched to any gene: 3. This CDR3 region has 17 residues. The CDR3 loop is CASSEGQGFSYNSPLHF. As DNA, the CDR3 is TGTGCCAGCAGTGAAGGACAGGGCTTCTCCTATAATTCACCCCTCCACTTT.

Turning to this clonotype: A much bigger clone sits one base away, suggesting this may be a read error. The chain combines TRBV7-2 with TRBJ1-2, with D unresolved. V was shortened by 3 bases and J by 4 bases, with 27 bases between the two germline ends. The V gene's germline CDR1 is SGHTA and CDR2 FQGNSA. The CDR3 extends over 19 amino acids. The chain's CDR3 is CASSFTRSPAIFSSYGYTF. The CDR3 nucleotides are TGTGCCAGCAGCTTTACTCGCAGCCCGGCAATATTCTCTTCCTATGGCTACACCTTC.

This clonotype came up a few times. V is TRBV10-3 and J is TRBJ2-7; tentative D call: TRBD1 (6 bases). Trimming took 10 bases from V and 3 from J, leaving 16 bases between them. This CDR3 comprises 13 residues. Germline V gene lookup returns CDR1 ENHRY and CDR2 SYGVKD. This chain's CDR3 is CATRDTQLYEQYF. The CDR3 bases are TGTGCCACCCGGGACACCCAACTCTACGAGCAGTACTTC.

This clonotype was seen more than once but under ten times. The genes are TRBV11-1 and TRBJ1-1; possibly TRBD1 for D (5 bases). Trimming removed 3 bases at V and 1 base at J, with 9 bases between. The V gene's germline CDR1 is SGHAT and CDR2 FQDESV (reference sequence). The CDR3 consists of 14 residues. This CDR3 reads CASSLRGTNTEAFF. Here the CDR3 DNA reads TGTGCCAGCAGCTTGAGAGGGACGAACACTGAAGCTTTCTTT.